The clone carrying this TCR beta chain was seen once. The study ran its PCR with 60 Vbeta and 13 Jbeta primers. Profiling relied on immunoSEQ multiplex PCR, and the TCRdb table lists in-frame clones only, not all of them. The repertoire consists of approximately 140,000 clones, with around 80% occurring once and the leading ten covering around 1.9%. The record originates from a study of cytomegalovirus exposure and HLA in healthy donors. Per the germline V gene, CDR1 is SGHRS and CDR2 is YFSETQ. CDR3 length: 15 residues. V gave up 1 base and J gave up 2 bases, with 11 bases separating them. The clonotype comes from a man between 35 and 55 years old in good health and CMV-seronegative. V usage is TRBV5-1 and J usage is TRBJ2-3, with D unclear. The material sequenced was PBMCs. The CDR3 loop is CASSLSTSYTDTQYF. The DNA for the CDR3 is TGCGCCAGCAGCTTGTCCACTTCCTACACAGATACGCAGTATTTT.